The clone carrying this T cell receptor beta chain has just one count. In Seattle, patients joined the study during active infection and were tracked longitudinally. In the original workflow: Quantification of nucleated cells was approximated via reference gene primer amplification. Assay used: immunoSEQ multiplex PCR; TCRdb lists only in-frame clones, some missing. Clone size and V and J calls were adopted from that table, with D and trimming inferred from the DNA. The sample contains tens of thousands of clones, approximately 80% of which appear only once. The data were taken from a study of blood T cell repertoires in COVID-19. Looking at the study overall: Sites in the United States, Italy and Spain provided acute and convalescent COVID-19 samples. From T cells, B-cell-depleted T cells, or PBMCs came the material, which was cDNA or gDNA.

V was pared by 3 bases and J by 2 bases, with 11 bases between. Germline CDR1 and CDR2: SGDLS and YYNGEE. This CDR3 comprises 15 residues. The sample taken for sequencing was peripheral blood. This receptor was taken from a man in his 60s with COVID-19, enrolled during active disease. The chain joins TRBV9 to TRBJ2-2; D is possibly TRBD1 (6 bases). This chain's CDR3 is CASSARQANTGELFF. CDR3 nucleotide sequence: TGTGCCAGCAGCGCCCGACAGGCTAACACCGGGGAGCTGTTTTTT.